This T cell receptor beta chain was sequenced for a study of patients and donors after allogeneic stem cell transplantation. MiXCR was run by TCRdb on the RT-PCR reads, yielding one entry per CDR3 protein. Of about a million distinct CDR3 sequences listed, roughly 18% are singletons. This CDR3 spans 14 amino acids. Germline-derived CDR1 and CDR2 are SNHLY and FYNNEI. Deletions cut 4 bases from V and 0 bases from J, with 7 bases between. This sequence joins TRBV2 and TRBJ1-3; D is unclear. The source material was blood, either unsorted or a sorted T cell fraction (not recorded which). This TCR derives from a human donor who was either an allogeneic HSCT recipient or a stem cell or donor lymphocyte infusion donor (not recorded which). It is not recorded whose cells these are; they may come from a transplant donor. The CDR3 region is CASSALSSGNTIYF. CDR3 bases: TGTGCCAGCAGTGCACTGAGCTCTGGAAACACCATATATTTT. Filled out from reference TRBV2 and TRBJ1-3, the complete variable domain reads EPEVTQTPSHQVTQMGQEVILRCVPISNHLYFYWYRQILGQKVEFLVSFYNNEISEKSEIFDDQFSVERPDGSNFTLKIRSTKLEDSAMYFCASSALSSGNTIYFGEGSWLTVV.